What follows are 20 T cell receptor beta chains derived from one specimen sequenced in a study of T cell repertoires in ileal Crohn's disease. Time point specified: neoterminal ileum biopsy at postoperative endoscopy, about 6 months after surgery. Assay used: immunoSEQ multiplex PCR; TCRdb lists only in-frame clones, some missing. The sample has 15,000 to 20,000 clones, approximately 70% seen once. Sequencing was done on a sample of ileal tissue. The receptors come from an adult with Crohn's disease.

This clone was observed a few times. The V gene is TRBV6-1, the J gene TRBJ2-3; 9 bases fit TRBD1. CDR1 and CDR2 from the germline V gene are MNHNS and SASEGT. This CDR3 has 16 amino acids. With 4 bases clipped from V and 3 bases from J, the junction kept 8 bases outside the gene matches. For the CDR3, the DNA is TGTGCCAGCAGTGCAACAGGGGGCAGTGTGACAGATACGCAGTATTTT. Its protein is CASSATGGSVTDTQYF.

The V call is TRBV30, the J call TRBJ2-1; 8 bases are shared with TRBD2. CDR1 and CDR2 (germline): GTSNPN, SVGIG (reference sequence). The junction had 14 bases not matched to a gene; V was cut back by 4 bases and J by 9 bases. This CDR3 has 15 residues. DNA of the CDR3: TGTGCCTGGAATTATTGGCGGGAGGTCACTGGTGAGCAGTTCTTC. Protein sequence: CAWNYWREVTGEQFF.

In its sample, this clone was seen a few times. The chain combines TRBV5-1 with TRBJ2-7; D may be TRBD2 (7 bases). The CDR3 totals 15 residues. Per the germline V gene, CDR1 is SGHRS and CDR2 is YFSETQ. V lost 0 bases and J lost 2, with 12 bases in between. CDR3: CASSLGGGGTYEQYF. Written as DNA, the CDR3 is TGCGCCAGCAGCTTGGGCGGCGGGGGCACCTACGAGCAGTACTTC.

The rearrangement links TRBV4-1 to TRBJ1-2; D remains unclear. This CDR3 has 15 residues. CDR1 and CDR2 from the germline V gene are MGHRA and YSYEKL. Trimming cost V 0 bases and J 3 bases, with 11 bases left between them. CDR3 in amino acids: CASSQEGRTYYGYTF. The CDR3 nucleotides read TGCGCCAGCAGCCAAGAAGGACGGACTTACTATGGCTACACCTTC.

This chain links TRBV4-2 with TRBJ2-2; 7 bases are a match to TRBD2. The CDR3 sequence is 15 residues long. CDR1 and CDR2 (germline): LGHNA, YNFKEQ. V shed 4 bases, J shed 3 bases, and the junction held 5 bases outside the gene matches. The CDR3 DNA follows: TGTGCCAGCAGCCTCCGTAGCGGGCACACCGGGGAGCTGTTTTTT. This sequence encodes CASSLRSGHTGELFF.

J is TRBJ2-3 and V is TRBV10-3, with TRBD2 identical over 10 bases. V shed 1 base and J 0 bases; nucleotides not matched to a gene: 7. Germline V gives CDR1 ENHRY, CDR2 SYGVKD. There are 18 residues in the CDR3. Written as DNA, the CDR3 is TGTGCCATCAGTGAGTTGGTAGCGGGGGGCCCTAGCACAGATACGCAGTATTTT. Translating gives CAISELVAGGPSTDTQYF.

The chain combines TRBV7-9 with TRBJ2-7; D gene uncertain. The V gene lost 6 bases and the J gene lost 3 bases, with 6 bases spanning the gap. This CDR3 contains 11 residues. Germline values: CDR1 SEHNR, CDR2 FQNEAQ (reference sequence). Here the CDR3 DNA reads TGTGCCAGCAGGGCCCTCTACGAGCAGTACTTC. Amino acids: CASRALYEQYF.

The J gene is TRBJ1-1, the V gene TRBV5-1; 9 bases align to TRBD1. The CDR3 sequence is 14 residues long. The V and J ends lost 7 bases and 4 bases, in that order; junction bases with no gene match: 8. The germline V gene encodes CDR1 SGHRS and CDR2 YFSETQ. The CDR3 protein is CASSWDRVRTEAFF. CDR3 bases: TGCGCCAGCTCTTGGGACAGGGTTCGCACTGAAGCTTTCTTT.

The V call is TRBV2, the J call TRBJ1-4, with D possibly being TRBD1 (6 bases). V gave up 7 bases and J gave up 4 bases, with 13 bases separating them. Germline assignment: CDR1 SNHLY and CDR2 FYNNEI. This CDR3 contains 14 residues. CDR3 DNA sequence: TGTGCCAGCATTAAGGGACATGATAATGAAAAACTGTTTTTT. It yields the protein CASIKGHDNEKLFF.

This clone turned up a few times. V is TRBV27 and J is TRBJ2-3, with 12 nucleotides matching TRBD2. From germline, CDR1 is MNHEY and CDR2 SMNVEV (reference sequence). Trimming removed 5 bases from V and 2 bases from J; junction bases left unmatched: 14. The CDR3 consists of 19 residues. The DNA for the CDR3 is TGTGCCAGCAGTAATGGACTAGCGGGGCCGATAACCCACACAGATACGCAGTATTTT. Protein: CASSNGLAGPITHTDTQYF.

V gene TRBV5-1 combines with J gene TRBJ1-1; 7 bases fit TRBD1. CDR3 length equals 18 residues. Germline CDR1 and CDR2: SGHRS and YFSETQ. V dropped 0 bases and J dropped 1; count of bases not matched to a gene: 12. CDR3 sequence reads: CASSLGTGAGGKNTEAFF. The CDR3 region has the DNA TGCGCCAGCAGCTTGGGGACTGGGGCAGGGGGTAAGAACACTGAAGCTTTCTTT.

The rearrangement joins TRBV25-1 to TRBJ2-1; 7 bases line up with TRBD2. With 4 bases clipped from V and 5 bases from J, the junction kept 5 bases outside the gene matches. This CDR3 is 14 amino acids long. CDR1 is MGHDK and CDR2 is SYGVNS in the germline V gene. CDR3 in DNA: TGTGCCAGCAGTGGGGGGGGATTTAACAATGAGCAGTTCTTC. Translating it yields CASSGGGFNNEQFF.

The chain employs TRBV4-1 and TRBJ1-3; TRBD1 is a possible D gene (5 bases). The V and J ends lost 3 bases and 0 bases respectively, with 9 bases between them. The CDR3 sequence is 15 residues long. Germline assignment: CDR1 MGHRA and CDR2 YSYEKL. CDR3 residues: CASSQDTYSGNTIYF. The DNA of the CDR3 is TGCGCCAGCAGCCAGGACACCTACTCTGGAAACACCATATATTTT.

The rearrangement joins TRBV6-1 to TRBJ1-1; tentatively, D is TRBD1 (6 bases). The germline V and J ends were trimmed by 8 bases and 2 bases, with 12 bases remaining between them. Germline V gene lookup returns CDR1 MNHNS and CDR2 SASEGT. The CDR3 totals 13 residues. The CDR3 sequence is CASGGAFNTEAFF. The CDR3 region has the DNA TGTGCCAGCGGGGGGGCATTTAACACTGAAGCTTTCTTT.

The chain couples TRBV4-2 to TRBJ1-2, with D perhaps matching TRBD1 (6 bases). Between the trimmed V and J ends, which lost 0 bases and 5 bases, there was a span of 16 bases. The CDR3 has 16 residues. Per the germline V gene, CDR1 is LGHNA and CDR2 is YNFKEQ. The CDR3 region has the DNA TGTGCCAGCAGCCAAGATCAGGGGAGAGGCTTTTATGGCTACACCTTC. Encoded protein: CASSQDQGRGFYGYTF.

The chain recombines TRBV11-3 with TRBJ2-1; 7 bases map to TRBD2. The length of the CDR3 is 15 residues. The junction had 8 bases not matched to a gene; V was cut back by 1 base and J by 8 bases. CDR1 SGHNT and CDR2 YENEEA come from the germline V gene. The DNA of the CDR3 is TGTGCCAGCAGCTTAGGTTTGACTAGCTCTGATGAGCAGTTCTTC. Amino acids: CASSLGLTSSDEQFF.

The DNA of the CDR3 is TGTGCCTGGACGGTGGGCGGGGGGGTACAAGAGACCCAGTACTTC. Protein sequence: CAWTVGGGVQETQYF. The V and J genes are TRBV30 and TRBJ2-5, with 9 bases identical to TRBD2. CDR1 is GTSNPN, CDR2 SVGIG, per germline (reference sequence). V shed 4 bases and J 2 bases; nucleotides not matched to a gene: 8. The CDR3 sequence is 15 residues long.

CDR3 protein: CASSKDRGIYEQYF. CDR3 nucleotides: TGTGCCAGCAGTAAAGACAGGGGGATCTACGAGCAGTACTTC. J is TRBJ2-7 and V is TRBV6-5; TRBD1 aligns across 9 bases. Trimming cost V 5 bases and J 3 bases; bases outside gene matches: 5. From germline, CDR1 is MNHEY and CDR2 SVGAGI. The CDR3 has 14 amino acids.

The V call is TRBV29-1, the J call TRBJ2-7; the D gene is possibly TRBD1 (5 bases). Germline V gives CDR1 SQVTM, CDR2 ANQGSEA. The V gene lost 3 bases and the J gene lost 2 bases, with 11 bases spanning the gap. The CDR3 has 13 residues. CDR3 DNA sequence: TGCAGCGTTGATGGCAGGGATGCCTACGAGCAGTACTTC. It is translated as CSVDGRDAYEQYF.

The rearrangement joins TRBV5-1 to TRBJ1-1; maybe TRBD1 (6 bases). V lost 7 bases and J 0 bases, leaving 22 bases between the germline ends. From germline, CDR1 is SGHRS and CDR2 YFSETQ. This CDR3 is built from 17 residues. The CDR3 DNA follows: TGCGCCAGCGGGCCCACAGGGCCTAGTGGGATGAACACTGAAGCTTTCTTT. It is translated as CASGPTGPSGMNTEAFF.